The 17 T cell receptor beta chains below all came from one sample that was sequenced in a study of blood T cells in healthy people across ages. Alongside a J-beta primer mix, a sample-barcoded 5' primer served in a second PCR lasting about 7 to 12 cycles. In TCRdb, the 5' RACE reads were re-called with MiXCR into one record per CDR3 protein. The sample has roughly 900,000 distinct CDR3 sequences, around 49% seen once. Sequenced material: blood. The source is a man aged 25-45 years in good health.

A note on this clonotype: Given a much more abundant clone one base away, this may be a read error. V is TRBV6-2 or TRBV6-3 and J is TRBJ2-3, with D perhaps matching TRBD1 or TRBD2 (5 bases each). The length of the CDR3 is 15 residues. The V end was cut by 7 bases, the J end by 1 base, with 15 bases between. The germline gives CDR1 MNHEY, CDR2 SVGEGT. CDR3 DNA sequence: TGTGCCAGCATCAAGGGACGAGCGGGCACAGATACGCAGTATTTT. It is translated as CASIKGRAGTDTQYF.

Written as DNA, the CDR3 is TGCAGCGTTGAAGATGGATCTCCACCTGTATACAATGAGCAGTTCTTC. This translates into CSVEDGSPPVYNEQFF. This chain uses TRBV29-1 with TRBJ2-1; D unclear. Per the germline V gene, CDR1 is SQVTM and CDR2 is ANQGSEA. V lost 0 bases, J lost 4 bases, and 16 bases lay in between. This CDR3 is 16 amino acids long.

This clonotype came up a few times. The chain joins TRBV6-2 or TRBV6-3 to TRBJ2-3; 9 nucleotides match TRBD2. The germline gives CDR1 MNHEY, CDR2 SVGEGT. The V gene end was trimmed by 5 bases and the J gene end by 5 bases; junction bases not matched to a gene: 5. This CDR3 spans 14 amino acids. CDR3 residues: CASSRGGAEDTQYF. CDR3 nucleotide sequence: TGTGCCAGCAGTCGCGGGGGGGCGGAAGATACGCAGTATTTT.

This clonotype was counted only a few times. The chain combines TRBV29-1 with TRBJ1-1, with D possibly matching TRBD1 (6 bases). V dropped 8 bases and J dropped 0 bases, with 13 bases sitting between them. Germline values: CDR1 SQVTM, CDR2 ANQGSEA. CDR3 size: 13 residues. The CDR3 spells CSSTQGMNTEAFF. Here the CDR3 DNA reads TGCAGCTCAACACAGGGTATGAACACTGAAGCTTTCTTT.

CDR3 loop: CASSGTGTSSTDTQYF. The CDR3 DNA reads TGTGCCAGCAGCGGAACCGGGACTAGTAGCACAGATACGCAGTATTTT. The chain couples TRBV7-2 to TRBJ2-3; 8 bases are shared with TRBD2. Germline CDR1 is SGHTA and CDR2 is FQGNSA. Trimming cost V 5 bases and J 0 bases; bases outside gene matches: 7. CDR3 length: 16 residues. The full variable domain, its missing parts supplied by reference TRBV7-2 and TRBJ2-3, is GAGVSQSPSNKVTEKGKDVELRCDPISGHTALYWYRQSLGQGLEFLIYFQGNSAPDKSGLPSDRFSAERTGGSVSTLTIQRTQQEDSAVYLCASSGTGTSSTDTQYFGPGTRLTVL.

The chain carries TRBV29-1 and TRBJ2-1; D is possibly TRBD1 (5 bases). This CDR3 is built from 16 residues. Trimming took off 1 base at V and 0 bases at J, with 13 bases between the two ends. Per the germline V gene, CDR1 is SQVTM and CDR2 is ANQGSEA. Written as DNA, the CDR3 is TGCAGCGTTGAAGCTGGGGCTACCTCCTCCTACAATGAGCAGTTCTTC. Amino acids: CSVEAGATSSYNEQFF.

As regards this clonotype: Being one base from a much bigger clone, this may be a read error. The rearrangement links TRBV25-1 to TRBJ2-5; either TRBD1 or TRBD2 may supply D (6 bases each). Trimming removed 6 bases from V and 5 bases from J, with 19 bases in between. Germline CDR1 MGHDK, CDR2 SYGVNS. The CDR3 consists of 15 residues. CDR3 sequence: CASRNRGQSEETQYF. The CDR3 DNA reads as TGTGCCAGCAGAAACCGGGGGCAAAGTGAGGAGACCCAGTACTTC.

The rearrangement links TRBV28 to TRBJ1-2; tentatively, D is TRBD1 (5 bases). The CDR3 totals 15 residues. CDR1 and CDR2 from the germline V gene are MDHEN and SYDVKM. The V end lost 3 bases, the J end lost 1 base, and 12 bases lay between the germline ends. The CDR3 nucleotides are TGTGCCAGCAGTTTCCCGGGACTCTTTAACTATGGCTACACCTTC. It translates to CASSFPGLFNYGYTF.

This clonotype was detected only once. The genes are TRBV5-1 and TRBJ2-2; TRBD1 matches at 10 bases. This CDR3 has 17 residues. Trimming at V came to 4 bases and at J to 3 bases, leaving 9 bases not matched to a gene. Germline V gene lookup returns CDR1 SGHRS and CDR2 YFSETQ. CDR3 region: CASSPLSGTGDTGELFF. DNA for the CDR3: TGCGCCAGCAGCCCCCTATCGGGGACAGGGGACACCGGGGAGCTGTTTTTT.

The chain links TRBV3-1 to TRBJ1-5; D perhaps matches TRBD1 (5 bases). Trimming cost V 2 bases and J 6 bases, with 14 bases left between them. This CDR3 is 15 amino acids long. Germline V gene data show CDR1 as LGHDT and CDR2 as YNNKEL (reference sequence). The DNA of the CDR3 is TGTGCCAGCAGCCAATTGGCGGGACGTGGTCAGCCCCAGCATTTT. Protein product: CASSQLAGRGQPQHF.

This clonotype was seen only a few times. The chain has TRBV6-6 and TRBJ2-7, with 10 nucleotides matching TRBD1. Germline V gives CDR1 MNHNY, CDR2 SVGAGI (reference sequence). Losses at the gene ends were 6 bases for V and 3 bases for J; bases not matched to a gene: 11. This CDR3 has 16 residues. The CDR3: CASRSHGTGEDYEQYF. CDR3 nucleotides: TGTGCCAGCAGATCGCATGGGACAGGGGAAGACTACGAGCAGTACTTC.

The J gene is TRBJ1-1, the V gene TRBV29-1; no firm D call. Germline CDR1 and CDR2: SQVTM and ANQGSEA. The CDR3 has 13 residues. Trimming pared 3 bases from V and 12 bases from J, leaving 20 bases between. CDR3 bases: TGCAGCGTTGAGATGGCGGCTGTAGGTGTGACTTTCTTT. Its protein product is CSVEMAAVGVTFF.

The rearrangement links TRBV12-3 or TRBV12-4 to TRBJ2-3, with a possible D match to TRBD2 (5 bases). Trimming cost V 7 bases and J 4 bases, with 15 bases left between them. CDR3 length: 14 residues. The CDR3 loop is CASTPGPGSDTQYF. The CDR3 nucleotides read TGTGCCAGCACTCCTGGCCCGGGGTCAGATACGCAGTATTTT.

This clonotype has a count of ten or more. The chain recombines TRBV5-1 with TRBJ2-7, with D hard to call. V lost 4 bases, J lost 2 bases, and 10 bases lay in between. Germline V CDR1 and CDR2: SGHRS, YFSETQ. The CDR3 loop spans 13 amino acids. Here the CDR3 DNA reads TGCGCCAGCAGCCGCACCATTACCTACGAGCAGTACTTC. Protein: CASSRTITYEQYF.

This clonotype occurred a few times. The chain carries TRBV2 and TRBJ1-2, with TRBD1 matching 8 bases. The germline V gene has CDR1 SNHLY and CDR2 FYNNEI. V lost 6 bases and J lost 6; bases outside the gene matches: 3. The CDR3 extends over 12 amino acids. CDR3: CASRDRAHGYTF. CDR3 DNA sequence: TGTGCCAGCAGGGACAGGGCTCATGGCTACACCTTC.

This clonotype was seen ten or more times. J is TRBJ2-5 and V is TRBV20-1; D is undetermined. CDR3 length: 14 residues. The germline V gene encodes CDR1 DFQATT and CDR2 SNEGSKA (reference sequence). V was trimmed by 1 base and J by 2 bases, leaving 11 bases between them. The CDR3 reads CSARGNSPQETQYF. The DNA of the CDR3 is TGCAGTGCTAGAGGGAACAGCCCGCAAGAGACCCAGTACTTC.

This chain connects TRBV4-1 to TRBJ2-7; maybe TRBD2 (5 bases). This CDR3 has 14 residues. V was pared by 3 bases and J by 3 bases, with 12 bases between. The V gene's germline CDR1 is MGHRA and CDR2 YSYEKL. The CDR3 DNA reads as TGCGCCAGCAGCCAGGCCGGGGATAACTACGAGCAGTACTTC. Amino acids: CASSQAGDNYEQYF.